This T cell receptor (beta chain) was captured in a study of shared clonotypes between healthy human individuals (dated by TCRdb to 2020 to 2021). A note on the overall study: The cohort comprised a couple of women and three men aged 18 to 49 years. For each donor, CD4 naive and CD4 memory were each run on three plates, CD8 naive on two plates, and CD8 memory on one plate. The study deeply sequenced blood TCR repertoires of about five healthy adults to estimate repertoire size and the extent of clonotype sharing between individuals. To increase sequencing depth and limit assay-specific biases, TCR repertoire library preparation and sequencing were carried out by different laboratories using diverse techniques. Between about 0.85 and 10 billion PBMCs per donor were obtained by leukapheresis. What the work shows at the level of the full study, not this receptor alone: The small number of donors limited the genetic and exposure-history diversity represented. Incomplete sequencing was indicated by rarefaction of sorted-subset datasets, despite the large sequencing depth. Estimated clonotype richness was generally larger for naive than for memory subsets. Clonotypes shared by all four sorted-subset donors showed higher generation probabilities than non-shared clonotypes. Across a few donors, 5% to 6% of naive CD4, roughly 3.8% of naive CD8, about 2.3% of memory CD4, and approximately 0.4% of memory CD8 clonotypes were shared. Pairwise subsampling indicated that sequencing depth was expected to affect the degree of clonotype sharing among donors. Only blood was sampled, and tissue TCR repertoires likely differ from those in blood.

Using the deep immunoSEQ assay, multiplex PCR amplified TCR CDR3 regions from genomic DNA. Extracted genomic DNA from each cell subset was distributed evenly across all wells of several immunoSEQ 96-well plates, and each plate was treated as a replicate. Each replicate PCR for sorted subsets received roughly 200 ng genomic DNA, equal to about 30,000 T cell genomes. The purified libraries were quantified using a Qubit 3.0 fluorometer, sized with a Bioanalyzer 2100, and then quantified again using the KAPA Library Quantification kit. Every immunoSEQ 96-well plate was sequenced on a separate single-read 150-cycle Illumina NextSeq 550 flow cell. Concerning the study's data processing: Because only junctional sequences without quality scores were contained in the immunoSEQ output, filtering matching that applied to full-length reads could not be performed. To assign V/J genes and CDR3, sequences were annotated using PyIR, a Python wrapper for IgBLAST v1.9, with IMGT germline references. Reads were removed for weak V/J assignments (E-value above 1e-6), missing CDR3, stop codons, out-of-frame junctions, or ambiguous translated residues. V3J clonotypes were defined as sequences sharing an identical inferred V gene, J gene, and CDR3 amino acid sequence. Percentage overlap between repertoires was computed as shared unique clonotypes divided by the size of the smaller repertoire. Richness of each repertoire was evaluated using RTK rarefaction, the Chao1 estimator, and Recon v2.1 estimates of unobserved clonotypes. Generation probabilities for all TCRbeta clonotypes obtained by the gDNA method from several donors were computed using OLGA. TCRdb's version of the immuneACCESS table is confined to in-frame rearrangements and falls short of the full clone set. An unresolved V gene accounts for under half of the shortfall where checked; the remainder is of unknown origin. That table gives V, J and clone size, and the DNA gave D and trimming. The sample profile shows 600,000 to 750,000 clones; over 55% of them were found once. The ten largest clones capture under 2% of the sample.

Concerning this clone: Its antigen specificity is not known. Base qualities are not recorded, but no much larger clone differs from it by a single base.

The germline V gene provides CDR1 KGHSH and CDR2 LQKENI. V is shortened by 5 bases, J by 3 bases, and the region joining them spans 13 bases. There are 15 amino acids in the CDR3, from cysteine to phenylalanine inclusive. Of the read, only the CDR3 DNA is kept; its 45 bases are in frame from base 1. The donors were healthy, HIV-negative adults with no recently reported acute infections or vaccinations. Only Caucasian adults living in Nashville, Tennessee, USA were represented among the donors. CD4+ T cells were enriched by magnetic negative selection; naive cells were then positively selected on CD45RA, and the negative fraction formed the memory subset. Blood was obtained by leukapheresis, after which PBMCs were separated by Ficoll-Histopaque density gradient centrifugation and cryopreserved in liquid nitrogen vapor phase. Analytical flow cytometry was used to check the purity and quantity of every magnetically sorted T cell population. Genomic DNA was isolated from every sorted fraction and measured by UV absorbance on a Nanodrop 2000c.

Sample: memory CD4+ T cells sorted from blood. The meaning of the sample's cell subset or site label: CD45RA-negative fraction. This chain joins TRBV18 to TRBJ2-2; a tentative D match to TRBD1 spans 5 bases. This clonotype originated in a woman aged 25 to 45 in good health. The DNA sequence is TGTGCCAGCTCAACAGGATGGGGTGACACCGGGGAGCTGTTTTTT. This codes for CASSTGWGDTGELFF.